This T cell receptor (beta chain) is drawn from a study of cytomegalovirus exposure and HLA in healthy donors. In germline, CDR1 is SGHRS, CDR2 YFSETQ. The CDR3 contains 14 residues. V lost 4 bases, J lost 4 bases, and 14 bases lay in between. Points on this clone: What it recognizes is unknown.

The PCR made use of 60 Vbeta and 13 Jbeta primers. Method: immunoSEQ multiplex PCR; TCRdb's copy keeps in-frame clones and lacks some. The sample carries approximately 180,000 clones, under 85% recorded once. Overall study results and limits: The study designated 150 or so TCR beta chains cytomegalovirus-associated.

The clonotype originates from a human donor in good health. J is TRBJ1-2 and V is TRBV5-1; a possible D gene is TRBD1 (6 bases). The sample was PBMCs. The CDR3 region is CASSPEGGPYGYTF. The CDR3 nucleotides are TGCGCCAGCAGCCCGGAGGGGGGGCCCTATGGCTACACCTTC.